These 25 T cell receptor beta chains were sequenced from one sample in a study of T cell responses to AZD1222 COVID-19 vaccine. The table came from immunoSEQ multiplex PCR; TCRdb's copy has only in-frame clones and leaves some out. This repertoire shows some 130,000 clones, 75% to 95% found once; its top ten account for approximately 2%. Sequences were derived from peripheral blood, sampled 28 days after the second AZD1222 dose. The source of these receptors is an adult who received the AZD1222 COVID-19 vaccine.

This chain uses TRBV19 with TRBJ2-3; the match to TRBD2 covers 16 bases. Per the germline V gene, CDR1 is LNHDA and CDR2 is SQIVND (reference sequence). This CDR3 region has 16 residues. After removal of 3 bases from V and 14 bases from J, the junction contained 11 bases not matched to a gene. DNA for the CDR3: TGTGCCAGTAGTATTTACGGGGGACTAGCGGGAGGGCAGGTGTATTTT. It translates to CASSIYGGLAGGQVYF.

The V and J genes are TRBV7-9 and TRBJ2-7; weak D call: TRBD2 (6 bases). Germline V gene lookup returns CDR1 SEHNR and CDR2 FQNEAQ (reference sequence). This CDR3 is 15 amino acids long. The V end lost 2 bases, the J end lost 2 bases, and 13 bases lay between the germline ends. In nucleotides, the CDR3 is TGTGCCAGCAGCTTACTAGCGAGATGGACCTACGAGCAGTACGTC. It specifies CASSLLARWTYEQYV.

The chain uses TRBV11-3 and TRBJ2-5; the match to TRBD2 covers 7 bases. Germline V lookup: CDR1 SGHNT, CDR2 YENEEA. J gave up 5 bases and V 6 bases, and 6 bases lay outside the gene matches. This CDR3 spans 13 amino acids. CDR3 sequence reads: CASRPGGGETQYF. CDR3 sequence (DNA): TGTGCCAGCAGACCGGGAGGAGGGGAGACCCAGTACTTC.

CDR3 amino acids: CASSQRTSNEQFF. The CDR3 nucleotides are TGTGCCAGCAGCCAACGGACTAGCAATGAGCAGTTCTTC. This chain connects TRBV5-4 to TRBJ2-1; 7 bases fit TRBD2. The length of the CDR3 is 13 residues. Germline CDR1 is SGHNT and CDR2 is YYREEE (reference sequence). V lost 4 bases, J lost 6 bases, and 4 bases stayed unmatched.

The CDR3 DNA reads TGTGCCAGCAGTTCGACTACGGGGGAGACCCAGTACTTC. It translates to CASSSTTGETQYF. V gene TRBV6-2 or TRBV6-3 combines with J gene TRBJ2-5; a weak D match, TRBD2 (5 bases). Germline lookup yields CDR1 MNHEY and CDR2 SVGEGT. V was cut by 4 bases and J by 5 bases, with 11 bases left in between. The CDR3 is 13 amino acids.

The chain uses TRBV5-1 and TRBJ2-7; 9 nucleotides match TRBD1. Germline values: CDR1 SGHRS, CDR2 YFSETQ. V trimming: 3 bases; J trimming: 6 bases; junction bases outside the gene matches: 10. The CDR3 has 15 amino acids. The CDR3 is CASSYGTGSFGEQYV. DNA of the CDR3: TGCGCCAGCAGCTACGGGACAGGGAGTTTCGGCGAGCAGTACGTC.

V and J are TRBV3-1 (or the pseudogene TRBV3-2) and TRBJ1-1, with D perhaps matching TRBD1 (5 bases). CDR1 LGHDT and CDR2 YNNKEL come from the germline V gene (reference sequence). V was shortened by 1 base and J by 4 bases, with 13 bases between the two germline ends. CDR3 length equals 15 residues. CDR3 amino acids: CASSQAGGFGTEAFF. The DNA for the CDR3 is TGTGCCAGCAGCCAAGCTGGGGGGTTTGGCACTGAAGCTTTCTTT.

V and J are TRBV12-3 or TRBV12-4 and TRBJ1-3; no reliable D call. V was clipped by 6 bases and J by 0 bases, with 6 bases between them. This CDR3 spans 13 amino acids. In DNA form, the CDR3 reads TGTGCCAGCAGATACACCTCTGGAAACACCATATATTTT. It specifies CASRYTSGNTIYF.

This clone appeared a few times. The CDR3 DNA follows: TGTGCCAGCAGCTTTGTCGTCACCCGAGGGTCAGAGACCCAGTACTTC. It specifies CASSFVVTRGSETQYF. V and J are TRBV7-8 and TRBJ2-5; perhaps TRBD2 as D (5 bases). CDR1 is SGHVS, CDR2 FQNEAQ, per germline. The CDR3 length is 16 residues. V shed 3 bases and J shed 4 bases, with 18 bases lying between them.

The J gene is TRBJ2-1, the V gene TRBV19; 7 positions match TRBD2. The CDR3 has 16 residues. The trim removed 5 bases at V and 7 bases at J, leaving 14 bases unmatched. Germline CDR1 is LNHDA and CDR2 is SQIVND (reference sequence). DNA for the CDR3: TGTGCCAGTAGTCCACCGGGACTACATCGGGCAAATGAGCAGTTCTTC. Translation: CASSPPGLHRANEQFF.

V gene TRBV6-5 combines with J gene TRBJ2-2, with TRBD1 matching 8 bases. The ends lost 4 bases at V and 4 bases at J; junction bases unmatched: 5. Per germline, CDR1 MNHEY and CDR2 SVGAGI. The CDR3 is made up of 15 amino acids. This CDR3 reads CASSSTGGITGELFF. CDR3 in DNA: TGTGCCAGCAGTTCCACAGGGGGAATCACCGGGGAGCTGTTTTTT.

The genes are TRBV7-9 and TRBJ2-1; TRBD2 matches at 13 bases. The CDR3 is 17 residues long. V lost 0 bases, J lost 7 bases, and 6 bases stayed unmatched. CDR1 is SEHNR and CDR2 is FQNEAQ in the germline V gene (reference sequence). Written as DNA, the CDR3 is TGTGCCAGCAGCTTAGCGAGGACTAGCGGGAGTGCTAATGAGCAGTTCTTC. Translated: CASSLARTSGSANEQFF.

The chain recombines TRBV27 with TRBJ1-1; D gene ambiguous. V shed 2 bases and J shed 6 bases, with 10 bases lying between them. The germline gives CDR1 MNHEY, CDR2 SMNVEV (reference sequence). This CDR3 has 13 amino acids. The CDR3 loop reads CASSLSRFSEAFF. The CDR3 DNA reads TGTGCCAGCAGTTTAAGCCGGTTTTCTGAAGCTTTCTTT.

The V gene is TRBV5-4, the J gene TRBJ2-1; D gene unclear. The V end was cut by 4 bases, the J end by 7 bases, with 9 bases between. This CDR3 has 12 amino acids. Looked up from germline, CDR1 is SGHNT and CDR2 is YYREEE (reference sequence). In DNA, the CDR3 is TGTGCCAGCAGCGCCATGGGTAATGAGCAGTTCTTC. This codes for CASSAMGNEQFF.

The V gene is TRBV24-1, the J gene TRBJ2-1; 8 positions agree with TRBD2. The junction had 3 bases not matched to a gene; V was cut back by 5 bases and J by 4 bases. The CDR3 runs to 14 residues. Germline-derived CDR1 and CDR2 are KGHDR and SFDVKD. The CDR3 DNA follows: TGTGCCACCAGTGGTGCGGGGGGATACAATGAGCAGTTCTTC. This encodes CATSGAGGYNEQFF.

V is TRBV28 and J is TRBJ1-1; the D gene is possibly TRBD1 (6 bases). V lost 11 bases, J lost 10 bases, and 20 bases lay in between. CDR1 MDHEN and CDR2 SYDVKM come from the germline V gene. The length of the CDR3 is 12 residues. As DNA, the CDR3 is TGTGCCGTGTCAGGGGCCTTCGTGGGAGCTTTCTTT. Encoded protein: CAVSGAFVGAFF.

The gene calls are TRBV30 and TRBJ1-2, with no clear D. This CDR3 spans 13 amino acids. V shed 2 bases and J shed 3 bases, with 10 bases lying between them. CDR1 GTSNPN and CDR2 SVGIG come from the germline V gene (reference sequence). The CDR3 is CAWSSGPYYGYTF. As DNA, the CDR3 is TGTGCCTGGAGTTCCGGACCTTACTATGGCTACACCTTC.

In DNA, the CDR3 is TGTGCCGACAGATATAGCAATCAGCCCCAGCATTTT. Encoded protein: CADRYSNQPQHF. The chain recombines TRBV6-4 with TRBJ1-5, with D possibly TRBD1 on 5 matching bases. There are 12 residues in the CDR3. The V gene's germline CDR1 is MRHNA and CDR2 SNTAGT. The ends were cut back, 11 bases at V and 0 bases at J, with 8 bases in the middle.

V gene TRBV19 combines with J gene TRBJ1-1; D unclear. V lost 3 bases and J 3 bases, leaving 8 bases between the germline ends. The CDR3 loop spans 13 amino acids. Germline values: CDR1 LNHDA, CDR2 SQIVND (reference sequence). This CDR3 reads CASSIDGDTEAFF. In nucleotides, the CDR3 is TGTGCCAGTAGTATCGATGGAGACACTGAAGCTTTCTTT.

The chain carries TRBV10-1 and TRBJ2-3, with 7 bases matching TRBD1. CDR1 and CDR2 (germline): WNHNN, SYGVQD (reference sequence). The CDR3 runs 17 residues. V lost 4 bases to trimming and J lost 1 base; unmatched junction nucleotides: 11. CDR3 nucleotides: TGCGCCAGCAGTGGGCAATACTACAGGGGTGGCACAGATACGCAGTATTTT. As protein: CASSGQYYRGGTDTQYF.

The chain is built from TRBV10-3 and TRBJ1-3; 8 bases line up with TRBD1. Germline V gene data show CDR1 as ENHRY and CDR2 as SYGVKD. The CDR3 contains 14 residues. V lost 6 bases to trimming and J lost 4 bases; unmatched junction nucleotides: 5. CDR3 in DNA: TGTGCCATCAGAGAGACAGGGGTGGGAAACACCATATATTTT. As protein: CAIRETGVGNTIYF.

With respect to this clone: The junction differs from germline at one of its ends, possibly a read error. The chain couples TRBV7-7 to TRBJ2-1; 11 bases are a match to TRBD2. Germline V gene lookup returns CDR1 SSHAT and CDR2 FNYEAQ (reference sequence). The CDR3 is 15 residues long. The CDR3 reads CASSQGTSGYNEQFF. The CDR3 nucleotides are TGTGCTAGCAGCCAAGGGACTAGCGGCTACAATGAGCAGTTCTTC.

CDR3: CASTQWGRLNTEAFF. CDR3 DNA: TGTGCCAGCACCCAATGGGGACGGTTGAACACTGAAGCTTTCTTT. The gene calls are TRBV7-9 and TRBJ1-1, with TRBD1 as a possible D gene (5 bases). V dropped 7 bases and J dropped 0 bases, with 15 bases sitting between them. The CDR3 covers 15 residues. Germline CDR1 reads SEHNR; CDR2 reads FQNEAQ (reference sequence).

This clone appeared once. The J gene is TRBJ2-2, the V gene TRBV5-5, with D unresolved. Germline loops: CDR1 SGHKS, CDR2 YYEKEE (reference sequence). The CDR3 has 14 amino acids. V was clipped by 1 base and J by 1 base, with 5 bases between them. As DNA, the CDR3 is TGTGCCAGCAGCTTGTCGATGAACACCGGGGAGCTGTTTTTT. It codes for CASSLSMNTGELFF.

The genes are TRBV11-3 and TRBJ2-7; possible D gene TRBD2, 6 bases. Deletions cut 3 bases from V and 3 bases from J, with 9 bases between. The CDR3 contains 13 residues. CDR1 is SGHNT and CDR2 is YENEEA in the germline V gene. The CDR3 reads CASSLRDDYEQYV. The CDR3 nucleotides read TGTGCCAGCAGCTTGCGGGACGACTACGAGCAGTACGTC.